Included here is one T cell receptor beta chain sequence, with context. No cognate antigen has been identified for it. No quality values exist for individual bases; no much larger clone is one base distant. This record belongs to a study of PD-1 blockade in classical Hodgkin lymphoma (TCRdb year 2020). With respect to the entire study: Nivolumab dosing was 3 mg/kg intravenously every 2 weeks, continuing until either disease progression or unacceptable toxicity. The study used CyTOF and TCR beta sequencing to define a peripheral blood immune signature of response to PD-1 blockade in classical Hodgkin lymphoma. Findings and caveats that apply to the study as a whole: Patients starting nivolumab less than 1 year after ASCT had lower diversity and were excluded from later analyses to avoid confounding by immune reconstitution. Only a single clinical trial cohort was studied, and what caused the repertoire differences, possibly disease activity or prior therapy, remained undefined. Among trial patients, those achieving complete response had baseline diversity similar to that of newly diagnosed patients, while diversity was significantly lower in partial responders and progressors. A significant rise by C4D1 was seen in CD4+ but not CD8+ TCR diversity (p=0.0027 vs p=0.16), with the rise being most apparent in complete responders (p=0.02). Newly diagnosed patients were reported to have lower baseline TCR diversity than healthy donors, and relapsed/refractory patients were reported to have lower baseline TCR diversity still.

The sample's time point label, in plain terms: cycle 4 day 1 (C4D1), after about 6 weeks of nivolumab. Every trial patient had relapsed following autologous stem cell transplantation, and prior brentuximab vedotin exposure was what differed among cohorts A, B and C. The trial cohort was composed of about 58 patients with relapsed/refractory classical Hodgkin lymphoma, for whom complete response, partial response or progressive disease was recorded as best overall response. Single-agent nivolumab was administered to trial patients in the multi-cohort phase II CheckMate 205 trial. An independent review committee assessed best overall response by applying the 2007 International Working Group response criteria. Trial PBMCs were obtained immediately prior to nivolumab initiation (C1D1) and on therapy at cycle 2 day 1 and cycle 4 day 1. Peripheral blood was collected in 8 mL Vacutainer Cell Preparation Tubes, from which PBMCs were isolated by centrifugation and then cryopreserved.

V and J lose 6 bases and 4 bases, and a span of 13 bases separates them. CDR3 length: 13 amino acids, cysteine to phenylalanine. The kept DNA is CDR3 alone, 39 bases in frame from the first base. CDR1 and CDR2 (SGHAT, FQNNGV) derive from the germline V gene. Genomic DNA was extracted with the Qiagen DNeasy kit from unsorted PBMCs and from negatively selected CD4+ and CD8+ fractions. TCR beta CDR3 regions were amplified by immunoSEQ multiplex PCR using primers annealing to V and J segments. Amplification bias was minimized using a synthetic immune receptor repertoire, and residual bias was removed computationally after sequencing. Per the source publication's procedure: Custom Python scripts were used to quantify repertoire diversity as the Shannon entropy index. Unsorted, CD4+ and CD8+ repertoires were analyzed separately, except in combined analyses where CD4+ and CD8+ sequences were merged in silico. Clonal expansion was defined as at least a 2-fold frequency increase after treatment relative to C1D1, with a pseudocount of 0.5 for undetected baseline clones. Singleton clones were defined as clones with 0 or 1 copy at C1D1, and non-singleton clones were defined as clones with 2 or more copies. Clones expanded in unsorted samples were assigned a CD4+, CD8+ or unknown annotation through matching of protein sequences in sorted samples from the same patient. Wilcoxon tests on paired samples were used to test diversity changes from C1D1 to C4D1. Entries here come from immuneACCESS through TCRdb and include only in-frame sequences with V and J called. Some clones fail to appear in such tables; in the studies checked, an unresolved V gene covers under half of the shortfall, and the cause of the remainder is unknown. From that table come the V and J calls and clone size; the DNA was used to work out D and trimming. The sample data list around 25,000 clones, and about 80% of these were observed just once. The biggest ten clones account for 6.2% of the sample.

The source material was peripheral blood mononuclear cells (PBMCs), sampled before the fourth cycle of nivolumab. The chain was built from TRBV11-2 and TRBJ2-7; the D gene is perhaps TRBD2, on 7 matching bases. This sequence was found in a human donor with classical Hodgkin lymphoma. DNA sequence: TGTGCCAGCAGAGAGGGGGGAGGGTACGAGCAGTACTTC. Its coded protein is CASREGGGYEQYF.